This T cell receptor beta chain derives from a study of blood T cell repertoires in COVID-19. The overall study: COVID-19 samples, acute and convalescent, were from the United States, Italy and Spain. The cDNA or gDNA used as material had been derived from T cells, B-cell-depleted T cells, or PBMCs.

Per germline, CDR1 SNHLY and CDR2 FYNNEI. The CDR3 has 13 amino acids. V lost 5 bases and J lost 7, with 14 bases in between. The repertoire was sequenced with immunoSEQ multiplex PCR; TCRdb's copy has only in-frame clones and lacks some. The sample records more than 200,000 clones, around 87% being singletons. Material: PBMCs or T cells enriched from blood (not recorded which). This TCR was recovered from a woman aged 50 to 60 who had recovered from COVID-19. The chain has TRBV2 and TRBJ1-1; possible D gene TRBD1, 5 bases. The DNA for the CDR3 is TGTGCCAGCAGTAACTGGGGAGGGGTTGAAGCTTTCTTT. Protein product: CASSNWGGVEAFF.